These 8 T cell receptor beta chains came from one sample sequenced in a study of identical twins. TCRdb re-derived calls from the 5' RACE reads in MiXCR, one entry per CDR3 protein. The sample carries hundreds of thousands of distinct CDR3 sequences, 20% to 25% recorded once. This sample also appeared in a second study, on T cells expressing NK-cell markers.

Sequenced sample: PBMCs. These receptors originate from a woman aged 18-29 years in good health.

The rearrangement joins TRBV6-5 to TRBJ2-2; maybe TRBD1 (6 bases). Trimming stripped 0 bases from V and 6 bases from J, with 8 bases between. The CDR3 runs 14 residues. CDR1 is MNHEY and CDR2 is SVGAGI in the germline V gene. CDR3 nucleotides: TGTGCCAGCAGTTACTCGAACAGGGCCGGGGAGCTGTTTTTT. Amino acid sequence: CASSYSNRAGELFF.

This rearrangement joins TRBV27 to TRBJ2-7; either TRBD1 or TRBD2 may fit D (5 bases each). The CDR3 is 15 amino acids. Germline V gene sequence: CDR1 MNHEY, CDR2 SMNVEV (reference sequence). Trimming took off 7 bases at V and 5 bases at J, with 21 bases between the two ends. DNA for the CDR3: TGTGCCAGCACCCTTCGGTGGGGGTACCGGAACGAGCAGTACTTC. This encodes CASTLRWGYRNEQYF.

The chain carries TRBV7-3 and TRBJ2-6, with TRBD2 matching 7 bases. This CDR3 region has 16 residues. V dropped 7 bases and J dropped 0; count of bases not matched to a gene: 6. Germline V gives CDR1 SGHTA, CDR2 FQGTGA. The CDR3 nucleotides read TGTGCCAGCAAGGGTAGCGGGCGCTCTGGGGCCAACGTCCTGACTTTC. Residues: CASKGSGRSGANVLTF.

The CDR3 sequence is CASSLGVTAAYNSPLHF. CDR3 sequence (DNA): TGTGCCAGCAGCTTAGGGGTCACGGCCGCCTATAATTCACCCCTCCACTTT. The chain carries TRBV7-2 and TRBJ1-6, with D hard to call. The CDR3 sequence is 17 residues long. Trimming pared 1 base from V and 2 bases from J, leaving 12 bases between. Germline V CDR1 and CDR2: SGHTA, FQGNSA.

This clonotype was observed at least ten times. V gene TRBV29-1 combines with J gene TRBJ2-3; no reliable D call. Deletions cut 6 bases from V and 2 bases from J, with 18 bases between. Germline V gene lookup returns CDR1 SQVTM and CDR2 ANQGSEA. This CDR3 region has 15 residues. For the CDR3, the DNA is TGCAGCGTCCGGTCCGCTAGTCTCACCACAGATACGCAGTATTTT. Protein: CSVRSASLTTDTQYF.

The chain recombines TRBV7-6 with TRBJ1-4, with 7 bases lining up with TRBD1. V shed 2 bases, J shed 8 bases, and the junction held 5 bases outside the gene matches. Germline CDR1 and CDR2: SGHVS and FNYEAQ. This CDR3 is built from 14 residues. The CDR3 protein is CASSLFSGGEKLFF. Here the CDR3 DNA reads TGTGCCAGCAGCTTATTCTCAGGGGGAGAAAAACTGTTTTTT.

The chain couples TRBV2 to TRBJ1-2, with D hard to call. The CDR3 is made up of 14 amino acids. V lost 7 bases and J 2 bases, leaving 14 bases between the germline ends. CDR1 and CDR2 from the germline V gene are SNHLY and FYNNEI. CDR3 amino acids: CASTESVWNYGYTF. CDR3 bases: TGTGCCAGCACCGAGTCGGTGTGGAACTATGGCTACACCTTC.

CDR3 bases: TGTGCCAGCAGTTTTGGACTAGTGGCCAATGAGCAGTTCTTC. Translating gives CASSFGLVANEQFF. The chain recombines TRBV27 with TRBJ2-1; 7 positions match TRBD2. The CDR3 consists of 14 residues. J gave up 6 bases and V 3 bases, and 5 bases lay outside the gene matches. Germline assignment: CDR1 MNHEY and CDR2 SMNVEV (reference sequence).